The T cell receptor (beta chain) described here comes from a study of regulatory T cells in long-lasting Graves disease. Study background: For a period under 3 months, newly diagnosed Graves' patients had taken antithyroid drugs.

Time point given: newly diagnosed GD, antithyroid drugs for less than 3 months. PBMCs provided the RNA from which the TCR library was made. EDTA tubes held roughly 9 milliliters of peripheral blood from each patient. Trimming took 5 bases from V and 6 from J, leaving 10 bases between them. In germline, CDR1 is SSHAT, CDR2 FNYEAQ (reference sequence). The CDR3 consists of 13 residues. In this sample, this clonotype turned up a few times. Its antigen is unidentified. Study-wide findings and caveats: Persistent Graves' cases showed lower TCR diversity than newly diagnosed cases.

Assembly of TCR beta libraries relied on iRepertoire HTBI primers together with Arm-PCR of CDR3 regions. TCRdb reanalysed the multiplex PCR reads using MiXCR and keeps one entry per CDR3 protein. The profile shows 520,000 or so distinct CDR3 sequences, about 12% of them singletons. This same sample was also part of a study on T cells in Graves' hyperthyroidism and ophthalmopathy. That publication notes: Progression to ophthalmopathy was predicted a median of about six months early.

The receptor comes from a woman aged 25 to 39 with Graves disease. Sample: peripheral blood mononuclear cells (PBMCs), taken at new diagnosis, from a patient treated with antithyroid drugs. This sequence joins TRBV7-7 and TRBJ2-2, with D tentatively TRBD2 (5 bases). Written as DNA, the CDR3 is TGTGCCAGCAGCGTCACTAGGGCCGGGGAGCTGTTTTTT. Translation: CASSVTRAGELFF.